The 16 T cell receptor beta chains in this list originate from one sample, sequenced in a study of CD8+CD57+ T cells in acquired aplastic anemia. According to the study, genomic DNA was the template for TCR beta VDJ and CDR3 profiling. TCRdb re-called the reads through MiXCR, storing one row per CDR3 protein. The sample carries 400,000 to 500,000 distinct CDR3 sequences, 55% to 75% recorded once. The specimen sequenced was sorted CD4+, CD8+, or CD8+CD57+ T cells (not recorded which) from PBMCs. Every receptor here comes from a human donor in good health, serving as a control.

The V and J genes are TRBV2 and TRBJ1-5; maybe TRBD1 (5 bases). There are 15 residues in the CDR3. Germline V CDR1 and CDR2: SNHLY, FYNNEI. V was shortened by 5 bases and J by 0 bases, with 11 bases between the two germline ends. CDR3 sequence (DNA): TGTGCCAGCAGTAGGGGCAGGGATAGCAATCAGCCCCAGCATTTT. This codes for CASSRGRDSNQPQHF.

As concerns this clonotype: A much larger clone differs from this one at a single base, so this may be a read error. This sequence joins TRBV30 and TRBJ1-4; D gene uncertain. CDR3 length: 11 amino acids. Germline values: CDR1 GTSNPN, CDR2 SVGIG (reference sequence). The CDR3 sequence is CAWGQAQKLLF. The CDR3 DNA sequence: TGTGCCTGGGGCCAGGCGCAGAAACTGCTTTTT.

The J gene is TRBJ2-7, the V gene TRBV7-9; possibly TRBD2 for D (5 bases). Germline assignment: CDR1 SEHNR and CDR2 FQNEAQ (reference sequence). The V gene lost 1 base and the J gene lost 10 bases, with 23 bases spanning the gap. This CDR3 is built from 16 residues. CDR3 nucleotide sequence: TGTGCCAGCAGCTTAGATTCCGAGGCGGGCTACTCCTACCAGTACTTC. Residues: CASSLDSEAGYSYQYF.

The chain has TRBV19 and TRBJ1-6; D might be TRBD1 (6 bases). The CDR3 is 14 residues long. Trimming stripped 9 bases from V and 9 bases from J, with 18 bases between. Germline assignment: CDR1 LNHDA and CDR2 SQIVND (reference sequence). CDR3 DNA: TGTGCCAGCGCGAGGGAACAGGGAGGTTCACCCCTCCACTTT. Translation: CASAREQGGSPLHF. Together with reference TRBV19 and TRBJ1-6, the CDR3 gives the full variable domain: DGGITQSPKYLFRKEGQNVTLSCEQNLNHDAMYWYRQDPGQGLRLIYYSQIVNDFQKGDIAEGYSVSREKKESFPLTVTSAQKNPTAFYLCASAREQGGSPLHFGNGTRLTVT.

The chain joins TRBV7-6 to TRBJ1-3, with D possibly being TRBD1 (5 bases). The CDR3 is 16 residues long. CDR1 and CDR2 from the germline V gene are SGHVS and FNYEAQ. Trimming took 0 bases from V and 0 from J, leaving 9 bases between them. The CDR3 nucleotides read TGTGCCAGCAGCTTAGCGGGGGGGAGCTCTGGAAACACCATATATTTT. It specifies CASSLAGGSSGNTIYF.

This clonotype was observed many times. The V call is TRBV3-1, the J call TRBJ1-1, with TRBD1 identical over 8 bases. The germline V gene encodes CDR1 LGHDT and CDR2 YNNKEL (reference sequence). The ends lost 6 bases at V and 7 bases at J; junction bases unmatched: 7. The CDR3 is made up of 13 amino acids. CDR3: CASRLSGQGEAFF. The CDR3 DNA sequence: TGTGCCAGCAGGCTATCCGGACAGGGTGAAGCTTTCTTT. Complete variable domain (other parts from reference TRBV3-1 and TRBJ1-1): DTAVSQTPKYLVTQMGNDKSIKCEQNLGHDTMYWYKQDSKKFLKIMFSYNNKELIINETVPNRFSPKSPDKAHLNLHINSLELGDSAVYFCASRLSGQGEAFFGQGTRLTVV.

The chain uses TRBV9 and TRBJ1-2, with 8 bases that match TRBD1. V lost 3 bases and J lost 12; bases outside the gene matches: 16. From germline, CDR1 is SGDLS and CDR2 YYNGEE. CDR3 length: 15 amino acids. This chain's CDR3 is CASSANRGTYDYNTF. The CDR3 coding sequence is TGTGCCAGCAGCGCGAACAGGGGGACCTACGACTACAACACCTTC.

Comments on this clonotype: The junction differs from germline at one of its ends, possibly a read error. The V gene is TRBV12-3 or TRBV12-4, the J gene TRBJ1-3; D may be TRBD1 (6 bases). The CDR3 runs 16 residues. The CDR3 DNA follows: TGTGCCAGCAGTCGTGGGGATACGGGGGCTGGAGACACCATATATTTT. Residues: CASSRGDTGAGDTIYF.

This clonotype was seen ten or more times. The V and J genes are TRBV20-1 and TRBJ2-1, with D hard to call. This CDR3 region has 14 residues. The V end lost 2 bases, the J end lost 5 bases, and 13 bases lay between the germline ends. Germline loops: CDR1 DFQATT, CDR2 SNEGSKA (reference sequence). Here the CDR3 reads CSARPPHLDNEQFF. The CDR3 DNA is TGCAGTGCTAGACCCCCCCATTTAGACAATGAGCAGTTCTTC.

With respect to this clonotype: The conserved closing phenylalanine or tryptophan is absent in this CDR3, likely reflecting a read error. The CDR3 loop is CASRPHPFHEQYA. As DNA, the CDR3 is TGTGCCAGCAGGCCACACCCCTTCCACGAGCAGTACGCC. J is TRBJ2-7 and V is TRBV27; D unclear. V was shortened by 6 bases and J by 5 bases, with 14 bases between the two germline ends. CDR1 MNHEY and CDR2 SMNVEV come from the germline V gene (reference sequence). CDR3 length equals 13 residues.

The J gene is TRBJ2-7, the V gene TRBV20-1; D gene unclear. Trimming shortened V by 6 bases and J by 0 bases, and 12 bases separated the two germline ends. This CDR3 is built from 13 residues. Germline assignment: CDR1 DFQATT and CDR2 SNEGSKA (reference sequence). CDR3 loop: CSATRLGSYEQYF. Here the CDR3 DNA reads TGCAGTGCCACGCGGCTGGGCTCCTACGAGCAGTACTTC.

This clonotype was seen a single time. The V gene is TRBV7-2, the J gene TRBJ1-1, with TRBD1 as a possible D gene (5 bases). The CDR3 sequence is 14 residues long. Per germline, CDR1 SGHTA and CDR2 FQGNSA. The V gene lost 6 bases and the J gene lost 1 base, with 12 bases spanning the gap. For the CDR3, the DNA is TGTGCCAGCAGGCAGGGACGGACGAACACTGAAGCTTTCTTT. This translates into CASRQGRTNTEAFF.

To note about this clonotype: The junction departs from the called germline gene at one end, perhaps through a read error. The gene calls are TRBV10-3 and TRBJ2-7; D is undetermined. Germline V lookup: CDR1 ENHRY, CDR2 SYGVKD. This CDR3 has 14 residues. The CDR3 coding sequence is TGTGCCGTCAGTCGTTCGGGCAGCGCCTACGAGCAGTACTTC. Its translation: CAVSRSGSAYEQYF.

This chain links TRBV20-1 with TRBJ2-1; TRBD2 aligns across 8 bases. With 6 bases clipped from V and 5 bases from J, the junction kept 6 bases outside the gene matches. This CDR3 is built from 13 residues. In germline, CDR1 is DFQATT, CDR2 SNEGSKA (reference sequence). CDR3 sequence (DNA): TGCAGTGCCGGACTAGCCGATCACAATGAGCAGTTCTTC. Translating it yields CSAGLADHNEQFF.

In the case of this clonotype: Because it lacks the conserved phenylalanine or tryptophan at the end, this CDR3 is likely a read error. The chain links TRBV7-3 to TRBJ2-1, with D perhaps matching TRBD2 (5 bases). The V and J ends lost 0 bases and 9 bases respectively, with 9 bases between them. The CDR3 totals 13 residues. CDR1 and CDR2 (germline): SGHTA, FQGTGA. For the CDR3, the DNA is TGTGCCAGCAGCTTAACGCGCAGCGGTGAGCAGTTCCGC. Its protein product is CASSLTRSGEQFR.

This clonotype was observed once. The chain links TRBV6-1 to TRBJ2-2, with D maybe TRBD1 (6 bases). V was trimmed by 8 bases and J by 8 bases, leaving 18 bases between them. Germline V gives CDR1 MNHNS, CDR2 SASEGT. The CDR3 has 14 amino acids. CDR3 in amino acids: CASEGAGATGELFF. CDR3 DNA: TGTGCCAGCGAAGGTGCAGGGGCCACAGGGGAGCTGTTTTTT.